The 29 T cell receptor beta chains below all came from one sample that was sequenced in a study of blood T cell repertoires in COVID-19. The repertoire was sequenced with immunoSEQ multiplex PCR; TCRdb's copy has only in-frame clones and lacks some. The profile shows a few hundred thousand clones, around 84% of them singletons. Sequencing was performed on PBMCs or T cells enriched from blood (not recorded which). The source is a man aged 30 to 45 who had recovered from COVID-19.

The chain links TRBV10-1 to TRBJ2-7; no firm D call. V shed 2 bases and J shed 2 bases, with 16 bases lying between them. The CDR3 contains 16 residues. CDR1 and CDR2 (germline): WNHNN, SYGVQD (reference sequence). The CDR3 DNA reads as TGCGCCAGCAGTGAGGCCGCAGGCGTAAGTACCTACGAGCAGTACTTC. The encoded protein is CASSEAAGVSTYEQYF.

The chain couples TRBV5-1 to TRBJ1-2; TRBD1 matches 12 bases. The CDR3 contains 15 residues. The germline V gene encodes CDR1 SGHRS and CDR2 YFSETQ. V shed 2 bases, J shed 6 bases, and the junction held 5 bases outside the gene matches. CDR3 DNA sequence: TGCGCCAGCAGCTTACCGGGACAGGGGGCCGATGGCTACACCTTC. This encodes CASSLPGQGADGYTF.

The chain links TRBV27 to TRBJ2-1, with D possibly matching TRBD2 (5 bases). V was trimmed by 4 bases and J by 2 bases, leaving 9 bases between them. The CDR3 runs 14 residues. CDR1 MNHEY and CDR2 SMNVEV come from the germline V gene (reference sequence). In DNA, the CDR3 is TGTGCCAGCAGTTACGCGGGTCCCTACAATGAGCAGTTCTTC. Translated, it gives CASSYAGPYNEQFF.

This clone was counted a single time. The chain couples TRBV30 to TRBJ2-1; TRBD1 matches 7 bases. This CDR3 is built from 13 residues. CDR1 is GTSNPN, CDR2 SVGIG, per germline (reference sequence). V was pared by 2 bases and J by 4 bases, with 2 bases of the junction left unmatched. The CDR3 sequence: CAWSPDRYNEQFF. In DNA, the CDR3 is TGTGCCTGGAGTCCGGACAGGTACAATGAGCAGTTCTTC.

This clone was seen only once. V gene TRBV3-1 (or the pseudogene TRBV3-2) combines with J gene TRBJ1-5; a weak D match, TRBD1 (5 bases). The CDR3 totals 16 residues. V was clipped by 2 bases and J by 3 bases, with 14 bases between them. The germline CDR1 and CDR2 sequences are LGHDT and YNNKEL (reference sequence). The CDR3 is CASSQSGGGANQPQHF. CDR3 sequence (DNA): TGTGCCAGCAGCCAAAGCGGGGGAGGGGCCAATCAGCCCCAGCATTTT.

The chain recombines TRBV27 with TRBJ1-2; TRBD1 matches at 8 bases. V shed 5 bases and J 0 bases; nucleotides not matched to a gene: 11. Germline assignment: CDR1 MNHEY and CDR2 SMNVEV (reference sequence). This CDR3 comprises 17 residues. The DNA for the CDR3 is TGTGCCAGCAGTGCCCGACAGGGGTCTTCCACTAACTATGGCTACACCTTC. This encodes CASSARQGSSTNYGYTF.

V gene TRBV5-1 combines with J gene TRBJ2-7; a possible D gene is TRBD1 (7 bases). Per the germline V gene, CDR1 is SGHRS and CDR2 is YFSETQ. CDR3 length: 13 amino acids. Trimming left V 4 bases short and J 7 bases short, with 15 bases between. The CDR3 nucleotides read TGCGCCAGCAGCGTAGGGCAGGGGGGAGAGCAGTACTTC. This sequence encodes CASSVGQGGEQYF.

V usage is TRBV30 and J usage is TRBJ2-1; 13 bases map to TRBD2. J gave up 6 bases and V 0 bases, and 2 bases lay outside the gene matches. Germline CDR1 and CDR2: GTSNPN and SVGIG (reference sequence). The CDR3 has 15 residues. The CDR3 DNA sequence: TGTGCCTGGAGTGTACTAGCGGGGGGGCGCAATGAGCAGTTCTTC. It encodes CAWSVLAGGRNEQFF.

J is TRBJ1-6 and V is TRBV4-2; TRBD1 matches at 10 bases. From germline, CDR1 is LGHNA and CDR2 YNFKEQ. The CDR3 spans 16 residues. The junction had 5 bases not matched to a gene; V was cut back by 0 bases and J by 9 bases. CDR3 residues: CASSQEVGQGFSPLHF. The CDR3 nucleotides are TGTGCCAGCAGCCAAGAAGTGGGACAGGGGTTTTCACCCCTCCACTTT.

This chain uses TRBV11-2 with TRBJ2-1; D is ambiguous. CDR3 length: 11 amino acids. Trimming stripped 4 bases from V and 12 bases from J, with 10 bases between. The germline V gene has CDR1 SGHAT and CDR2 FQNNGV. CDR3: CASSSSSGQFF. For the CDR3, the DNA is TGTGCCAGCAGCTCCTCGTCAGGGCAGTTCTTC.

The J gene is TRBJ2-1, the V gene TRBV18; unclear D gene. V was clipped by 3 bases and J by 5 bases, with 11 bases between them. The CDR3 has 14 amino acids. Germline V gives CDR1 KGHSH, CDR2 LQKENI. CDR3 residues: CASSPQLADNEQFF. The CDR3 DNA reads as TGTGCCAGCTCACCGCAACTCGCGGACAATGAGCAGTTCTTC.

J is TRBJ1-1 and V is TRBV30; D unresolved. Germline V gene sequence: CDR1 GTSNPN, CDR2 SVGIG (reference sequence). V shed 3 bases and J shed 1 base, with 12 bases lying between them. The CDR3 sequence is 14 residues long. The CDR3 DNA sequence: TGTGCCTGGAGCTGGCTGGCCTCGAACACTGAAGCTTTCTTT. Translation gives CAWSWLASNTEAFF.

J is TRBJ2-1 and V is TRBV7-2; a possible D gene is TRBD2 (5 bases). CDR1 SGHTA and CDR2 FQGNSA come from the germline V gene. V dropped 3 bases and J dropped 2 bases, with 11 bases sitting between them. CDR3 length equals 15 residues. The CDR3 loop is CASSLTTGAYNEQFF. CDR3 nucleotides: TGTGCCAGCAGCTTGACTACCGGGGCCTACAATGAGCAGTTCTTC.

This clone was found once. As DNA, the CDR3 is TGTGCCAGCAGTCCCCAGGGTTCACCCCTCCACTTT. It yields the protein CASSPQGSPLHF. This chain uses TRBV6-5 with TRBJ1-6, with D tentatively TRBD1 (5 bases). Trimming removed 5 bases at V and 9 bases at J, with 8 bases between. This CDR3 is 12 amino acids long. Germline CDR1 MNHEY, CDR2 SVGAGI.

This clone has just a few counts. This chain joins TRBV6-5 and TRBJ1-1, with a weak D call TRBD1 (5 bases). Looked up from germline, CDR1 is MNHEY and CDR2 is SVGAGI. CDR3 size: 15 residues. V was shortened by 5 bases and J by 0 bases, with 13 bases between the two germline ends. Written as DNA, the CDR3 is TGTGCCAGCAGTCCTCAAGGGGCGATGAACACTGAAGCTTTCTTT. Translation gives CASSPQGAMNTEAFF.

This clone turned up a few times. The chain joins TRBV6-5 to TRBJ2-7, with 7 nucleotides matching TRBD1. In germline, CDR1 is MNHEY, CDR2 SVGAGI. Losses at the gene ends were 10 bases for V and 5 bases for J; bases not matched to a gene: 8. The CDR3 spans 12 residues. The CDR3 nucleotides read TGTGCCACATTGGACAGGATCAACGAGCAGTACTTC. Amino acid sequence: CATLDRINEQYF.

The chain couples TRBV5-1 to TRBJ1-2, with TRBD1 as a possible D gene (5 bases). The CDR3 is made up of 16 amino acids. V was pared by 0 bases and J by 6 bases, with 18 bases between. Germline lookup yields CDR1 SGHRS and CDR2 YFSETQ. The DNA for the CDR3 is TGCGCCAGCAGCTTGGATCCGACAGCCCGGGGGGATGGCTACACCTTC. It codes for CASSLDPTARGDGYTF. Together with reference TRBV5-1 and TRBJ1-2, the CDR3 gives the full variable domain: KAGVTQTPRYLIKTRGQQVTLSCSPISGHRSVSWYQQTPGQGLQFLFEYFSETQRNKGNFPGRFSGRQFSNSRSEMNVSTLELGDSALYLCASSLDPTARGDGYTFGSGTRLTVV.

V gene TRBV27 combines with J gene TRBJ2-3, with D uncertain. The V end was cut by 1 base, the J end by 2 bases, with 4 bases between. CDR3 length equals 13 residues. Germline values: CDR1 MNHEY, CDR2 SMNVEV (reference sequence). CDR3: CASSLFLTDTQYF. CDR3 coding DNA: TGTGCCAGCAGTTTATTTCTCACAGATACGCAGTATTTT.

This clone was counted only a few times. The chain couples TRBV7-9 to TRBJ1-2, with 9 bases that match TRBD1. V trimming: 4 bases; J trimming: 4 bases; junction bases outside the gene matches: 4. Germline V gives CDR1 SEHNR, CDR2 FQNEAQ (reference sequence). The CDR3 sequence is 14 residues long. CDR3 nucleotides: TGTGCCAGCAGCTCGGGACAGGGCTTCTATGGCTACACCTTC. Translating gives CASSSGQGFYGYTF.

This clone was counted a few times. The chain has TRBV27 and TRBJ2-2; 7 positions match TRBD1. After removal of 7 bases from V and 1 base from J, the junction contained 6 bases not matched to a gene. This CDR3 is 15 amino acids long. Germline CDR1 MNHEY, CDR2 SMNVEV (reference sequence). In nucleotides, the CDR3 is TGTGCCAGCAACCCGAGACAGGGGAACACCGGGGAGCTGTTTTTT. It specifies CASNPRQGNTGELFF.

In its sample, this clone was seen a few times. The V and J genes are TRBV11-3 and TRBJ1-1; D unresolved. V was shortened by 1 base and J by 3 bases, with 9 bases between the two germline ends. CDR1 is SGHNT, CDR2 YENEEA, per germline. The CDR3 has 14 residues. The DNA of the CDR3 is TGTGCCAGCAGCTTAGGAAGGAGCCACACTGAAGCTTTCTTT. Translated: CASSLGRSHTEAFF.

V and J are TRBV7-8 and TRBJ1-2; 7 bases map to TRBD1. The CDR3 is 15 residues long. Germline V CDR1 and CDR2: SGHVS, FQNEAQ. The V segment lost 1 base and the J segment 3 bases; nucleotides outside the gene matches: 5. The CDR3, as DNA: TGTGCCAGCAGCTTAGTCGACAGGGAAGACTATGGCTACACCTTC. Residues: CASSLVDREDYGYTF.

The chain is built from TRBV10-3 and TRBJ2-7, with D perhaps matching TRBD1 (6 bases). V was pared by 7 bases and J by 2 bases, with 12 bases between. The germline CDR1 and CDR2 sequences are ENHRY and SYGVKD. The CDR3 loop spans 13 amino acids. CDR3 loop: CAIKTGTPYEQYF. CDR3 nucleotides: TGTGCCATCAAAACCGGGACACCCTACGAGCAGTACTTC.

The rearrangement joins TRBV3-1 (or the pseudogene TRBV3-2) to TRBJ1-2; D is perhaps TRBD1 (5 bases). The germline gives CDR1 LGHDT, CDR2 YNNKEL (reference sequence). Trimming took 0 bases from V and 8 from J, leaving 16 bases between them. This CDR3 is 15 amino acids long. The CDR3 DNA is TGTGCCAGCAGCCAAGAAAGCCTAGGACACCCGGGCTACACCTTC. It codes for CASSQESLGHPGYTF.

This chain joins TRBV7-6 and TRBJ1-2; maybe TRBD1 (6 bases). CDR3 length equals 14 residues. V dropped 1 base and J dropped 4 bases, with 10 bases sitting between them. Germline V gives CDR1 SGHVS, CDR2 FNYEAQ. The CDR3 sequence is CASSLEQGPYGYTF. CDR3 bases: TGTGCCAGCAGCTTAGAACAGGGACCCTATGGCTACACCTTC.

The gene calls are TRBV11-2 and TRBJ2-3, with TRBD2 matching 14 bases. Germline CDR1 reads SGHAT; CDR2 reads FQNNGV. The CDR3 is made up of 19 amino acids. Germline trimming cut 0 bases from V and 2 bases from J; bases unmatched to any gene: 7. The CDR3 here is CASSLDSGTSGSYTDTQYF. DNA of the CDR3: TGTGCCAGCAGCTTAGATAGCGGGACTAGCGGGAGTTACACAGATACGCAGTATTTT.

This chain uses TRBV21-1 with TRBJ1-2. TRBV21-1 is a pseudogene segment. The CDR3 is 14 amino acids. CDR3 sequence reads: CASSRPGFRHGYTF. The CDR3 coding sequence is TGTGCCAGCAGTAGGCCCGGGTTCAGACATGGCTACACCTTC.

This clone showed up many times. The rearrangement joins TRBV2 to TRBJ2-1, with D tentatively TRBD2 (5 bases). With 9 bases removed from V and 5 bases from J, the gap between germline ends came to 14 bases. The CDR3 is 13 amino acids. CDR1 is SNHLY, CDR2 FYNNEI, per germline. The CDR3 here is CASGGWTDNEQFF. The DNA for the CDR3 is TGTGCCAGTGGAGGCTGGACGGACAATGAGCAGTTCTTC.

The chain has TRBV9 and TRBJ2-1; 10 bases align to TRBD1. The CDR3 extends over 16 amino acids. CDR1 SGDLS and CDR2 YYNGEE come from the germline V gene. Trimming cost V 4 bases and J 8 bases; bases outside gene matches: 12. The CDR3 nucleotides are TGTGCCAGCAGCCCAAGTGGGACAGGGGCTCGGGATGAGCAGTTCTTC. This encodes CASSPSGTGARDEQFF.